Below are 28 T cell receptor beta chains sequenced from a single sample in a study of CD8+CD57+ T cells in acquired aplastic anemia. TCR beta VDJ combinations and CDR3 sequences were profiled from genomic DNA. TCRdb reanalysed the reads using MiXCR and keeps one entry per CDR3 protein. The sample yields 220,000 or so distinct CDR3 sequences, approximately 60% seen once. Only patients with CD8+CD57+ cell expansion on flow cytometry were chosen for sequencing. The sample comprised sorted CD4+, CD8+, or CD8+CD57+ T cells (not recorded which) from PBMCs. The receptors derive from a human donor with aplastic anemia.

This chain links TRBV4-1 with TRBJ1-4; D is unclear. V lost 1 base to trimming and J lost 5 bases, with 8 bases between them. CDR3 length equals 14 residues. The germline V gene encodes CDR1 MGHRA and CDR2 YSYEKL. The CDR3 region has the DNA TGCGCCAGCAGCCAAGTAGGAGGGAATGAAAAACTGTTTTTT. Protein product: CASSQVGGNEKLFF.

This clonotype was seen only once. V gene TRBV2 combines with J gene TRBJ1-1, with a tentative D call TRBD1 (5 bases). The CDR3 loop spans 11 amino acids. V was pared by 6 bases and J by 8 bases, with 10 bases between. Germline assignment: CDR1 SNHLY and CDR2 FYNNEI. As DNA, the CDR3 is TGTGCCAGCAGCGGGGACCGGGAAGCTTTCTTT. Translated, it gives CASSGDREAFF. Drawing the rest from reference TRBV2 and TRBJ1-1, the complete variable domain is EPEVTQTPSHQVTQMGQEVILRCVPISNHLYFYWYRQILGQKVEFLVSFYNNEISEKSEIFDDQFSVERPDGSNFTLKIRSTKLEDSAMYFCASSGDREAFFGQGTRLTVV.

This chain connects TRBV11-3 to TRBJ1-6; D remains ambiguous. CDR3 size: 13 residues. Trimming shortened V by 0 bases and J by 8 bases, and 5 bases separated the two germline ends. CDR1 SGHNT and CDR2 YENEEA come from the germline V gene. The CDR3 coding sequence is TGTGCCAGCAGCTTAGATCGCTATTCACCCCTCCACTTT. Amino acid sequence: CASSLDRYSPLHF.

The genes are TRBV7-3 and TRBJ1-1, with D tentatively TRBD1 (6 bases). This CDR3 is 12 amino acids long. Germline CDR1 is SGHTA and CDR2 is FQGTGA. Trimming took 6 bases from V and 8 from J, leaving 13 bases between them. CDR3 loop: CASRPEGGEAFF. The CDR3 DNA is TGTGCCAGCAGGCCCGAGGGGGGCGAAGCTTTCTTT.

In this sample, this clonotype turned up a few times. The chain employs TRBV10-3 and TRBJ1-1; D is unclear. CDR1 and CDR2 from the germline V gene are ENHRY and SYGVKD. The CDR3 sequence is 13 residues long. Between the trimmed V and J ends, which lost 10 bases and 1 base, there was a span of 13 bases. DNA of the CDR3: TGTGCCACCCGCTCGGGAGCGAACACTGAAGCTTTCTTT. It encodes CATRSGANTEAFF.

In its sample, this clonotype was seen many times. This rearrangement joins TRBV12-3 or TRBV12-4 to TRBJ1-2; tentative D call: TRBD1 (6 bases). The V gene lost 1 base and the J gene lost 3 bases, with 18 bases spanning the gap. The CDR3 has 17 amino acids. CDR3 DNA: TGTGCCAGCAGTTTAGAAACACAGGGTGCCTTATACTATGGCTACACCTTC. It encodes CASSLETQGALYYGYTF.

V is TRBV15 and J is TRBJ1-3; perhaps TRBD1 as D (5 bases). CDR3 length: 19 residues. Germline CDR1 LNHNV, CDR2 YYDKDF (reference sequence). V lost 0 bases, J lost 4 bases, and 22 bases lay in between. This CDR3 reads CATSRDLTTRGKAGNTIYF. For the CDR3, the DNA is TGTGCCACCAGCAGAGATCTAACGACCCGGGGGAAGGCAGGAAACACCATATATTTT.

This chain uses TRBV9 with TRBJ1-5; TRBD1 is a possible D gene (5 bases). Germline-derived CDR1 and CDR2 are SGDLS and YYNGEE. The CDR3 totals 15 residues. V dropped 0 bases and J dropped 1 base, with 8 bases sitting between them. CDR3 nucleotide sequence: TGTGCCAGCAGCGTAGGGGGGAACAGCAATCAGCCCCAGCATTTT. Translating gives CASSVGGNSNQPQHF.

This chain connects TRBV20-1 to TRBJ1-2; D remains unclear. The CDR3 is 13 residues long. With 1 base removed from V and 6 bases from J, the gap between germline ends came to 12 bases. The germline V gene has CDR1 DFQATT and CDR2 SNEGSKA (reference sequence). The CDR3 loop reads CSARGGRGNGYTF. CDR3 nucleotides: TGCAGTGCTAGAGGCGGCAGAGGTAATGGCTACACCTTC.

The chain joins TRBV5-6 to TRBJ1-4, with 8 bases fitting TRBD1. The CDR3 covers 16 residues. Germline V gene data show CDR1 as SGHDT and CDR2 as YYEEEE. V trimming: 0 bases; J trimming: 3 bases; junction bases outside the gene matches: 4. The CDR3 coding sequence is TGTGCCAGCAGCTTGGGGACAGGGTCTTCTAATGAAAAACTGTTTTTT. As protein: CASSLGTGSSNEKLFF.

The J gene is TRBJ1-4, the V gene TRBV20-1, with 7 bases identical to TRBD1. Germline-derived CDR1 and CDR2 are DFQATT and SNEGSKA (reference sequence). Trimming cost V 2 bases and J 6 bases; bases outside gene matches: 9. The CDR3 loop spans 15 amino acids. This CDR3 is CSARRQDRLDEKLFF. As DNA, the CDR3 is TGCAGTGCTAGACGACAGGACAGGCTCGATGAAAAACTGTTTTTT.

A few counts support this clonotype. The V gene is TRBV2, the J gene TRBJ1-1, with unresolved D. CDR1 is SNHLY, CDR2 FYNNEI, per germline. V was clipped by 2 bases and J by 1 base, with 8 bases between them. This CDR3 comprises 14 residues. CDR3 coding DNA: TGTGCCAGCAGTGAATGGACGGCGAACACTGAAGCTTTCTTT. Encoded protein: CASSEWTANTEAFF.

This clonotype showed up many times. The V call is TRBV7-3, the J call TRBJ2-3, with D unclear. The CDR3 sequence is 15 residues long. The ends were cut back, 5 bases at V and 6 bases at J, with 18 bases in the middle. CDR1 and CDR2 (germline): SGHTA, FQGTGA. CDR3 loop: CASSPRVLSLDTQYF. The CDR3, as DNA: TGTGCCAGCAGCCCACGGGTACTGAGCTTGGATACGCAGTATTTT. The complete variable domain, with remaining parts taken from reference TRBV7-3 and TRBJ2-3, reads GAGVSQTPSNKVTEKGKYVELRCDPISGHTALYWYRQSLGQGPEFLIYFQGTGAADDSGLPNDRFFAVRPEGSVSTLKIQRTERGDSAVYLCASSPRVLSLDTQYFGPGTRLTVL.

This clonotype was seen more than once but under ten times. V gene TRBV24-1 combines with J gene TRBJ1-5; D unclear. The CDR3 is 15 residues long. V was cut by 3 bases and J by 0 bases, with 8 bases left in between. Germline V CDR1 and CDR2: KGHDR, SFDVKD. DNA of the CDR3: TGTGCCACCAGTGATCCGACGAGTAGCAATCAGCCCCAGCATTTT. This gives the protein CATSDPTSSNQPQHF.

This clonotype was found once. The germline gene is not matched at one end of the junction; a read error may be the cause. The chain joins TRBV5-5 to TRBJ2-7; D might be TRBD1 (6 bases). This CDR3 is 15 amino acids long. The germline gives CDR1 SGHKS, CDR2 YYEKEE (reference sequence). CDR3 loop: CASSALTGGVGEQYF. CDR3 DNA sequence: TGCGCCAGCAGCGCACTGACAGGAGGAGTTGGCGAGCAGTACTTC.

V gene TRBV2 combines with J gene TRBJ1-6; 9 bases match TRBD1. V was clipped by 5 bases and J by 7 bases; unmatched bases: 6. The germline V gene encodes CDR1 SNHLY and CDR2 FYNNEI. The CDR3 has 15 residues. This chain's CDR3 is CASSLGTGSNSPLHF. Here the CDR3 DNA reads TGTGCCAGCAGTTTAGGGACAGGGTCGAATTCACCCCTCCACTTT.

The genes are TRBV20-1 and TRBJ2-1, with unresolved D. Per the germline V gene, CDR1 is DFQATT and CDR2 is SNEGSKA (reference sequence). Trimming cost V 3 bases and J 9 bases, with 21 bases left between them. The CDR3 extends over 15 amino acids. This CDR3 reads CSARGSPQLLGEQFF. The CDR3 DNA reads TGCAGTGCTAGGGGCAGCCCTCAGCTCCTCGGTGAGCAGTTCTTC.

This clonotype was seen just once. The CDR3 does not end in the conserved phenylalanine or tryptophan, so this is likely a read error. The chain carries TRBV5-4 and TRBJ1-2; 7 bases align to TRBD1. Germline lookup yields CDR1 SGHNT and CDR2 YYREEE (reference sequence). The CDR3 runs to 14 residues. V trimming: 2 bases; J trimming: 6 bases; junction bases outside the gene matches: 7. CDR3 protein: CASSFWPGGDGYTI. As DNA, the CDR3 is TGTGCCAGCAGCTTTTGGCCAGGGGGGGATGGCTACACCATC.

The CDR3 DNA sequence: TGCGCCAGCAGCCTGCGGCGGGTCGGCGAGAACACTGAAGCTTTCTTT. Translated: CASSLRRVGENTEAFF. The chain couples TRBV5-1 to TRBJ1-1; no reliable D call. V was shortened by 4 bases and J by 1 base, with 17 bases between the two germline ends. The CDR3 has 16 residues. Germline V gives CDR1 SGHRS, CDR2 YFSETQ.

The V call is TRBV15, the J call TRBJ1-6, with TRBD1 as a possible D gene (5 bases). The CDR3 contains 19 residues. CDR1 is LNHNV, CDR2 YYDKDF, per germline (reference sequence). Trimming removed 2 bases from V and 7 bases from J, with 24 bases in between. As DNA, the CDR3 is TGTGCCACCAGCAGACGACCGACAGTAGGACAAATGGGGAATTCACCCCTCCACTTT. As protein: CATSRRPTVGQMGNSPLHF.

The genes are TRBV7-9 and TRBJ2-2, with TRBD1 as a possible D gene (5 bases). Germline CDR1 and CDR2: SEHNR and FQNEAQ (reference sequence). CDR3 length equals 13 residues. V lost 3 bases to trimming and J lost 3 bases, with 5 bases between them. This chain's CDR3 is CASSFRDTGELFF. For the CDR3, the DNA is TGTGCCAGCAGCTTCAGGGACACCGGGGAGCTGTTTTTT.

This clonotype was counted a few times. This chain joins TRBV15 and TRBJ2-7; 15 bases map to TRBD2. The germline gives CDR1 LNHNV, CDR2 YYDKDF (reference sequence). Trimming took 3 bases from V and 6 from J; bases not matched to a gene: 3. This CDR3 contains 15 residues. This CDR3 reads CATSRGGLAGGEQYF. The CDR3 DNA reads TGTGCCACCAGCAGGGGGGGACTAGCGGGAGGCGAGCAGTACTTC.

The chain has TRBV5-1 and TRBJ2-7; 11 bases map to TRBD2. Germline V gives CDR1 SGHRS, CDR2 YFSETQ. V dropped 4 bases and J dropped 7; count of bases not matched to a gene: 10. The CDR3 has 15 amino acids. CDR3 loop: CASSGETSGTREQYF. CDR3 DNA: TGCGCCAGCAGCGGAGAGACTAGCGGGACGAGGGAGCAGTACTTC.

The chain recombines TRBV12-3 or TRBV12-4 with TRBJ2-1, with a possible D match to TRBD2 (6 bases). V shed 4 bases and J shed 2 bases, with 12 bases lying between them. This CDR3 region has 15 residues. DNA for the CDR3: TGTGCCAGCAGTTCACTGGGGGAGGCCTACAATGAGCAGTTCTTC. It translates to CASSSLGEAYNEQFF.

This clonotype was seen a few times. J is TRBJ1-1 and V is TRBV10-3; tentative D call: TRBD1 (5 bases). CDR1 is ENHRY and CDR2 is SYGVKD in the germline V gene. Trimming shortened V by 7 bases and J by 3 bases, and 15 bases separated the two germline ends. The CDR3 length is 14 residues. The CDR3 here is CAIMPGIGDTEAFF. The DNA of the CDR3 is TGTGCCATCATGCCCGGGATAGGGGACACTGAAGCTTTCTTT.

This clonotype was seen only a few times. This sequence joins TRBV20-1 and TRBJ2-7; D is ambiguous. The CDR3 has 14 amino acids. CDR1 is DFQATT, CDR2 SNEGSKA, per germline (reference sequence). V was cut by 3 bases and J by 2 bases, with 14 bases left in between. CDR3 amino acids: CSARLEGYTYEQYF. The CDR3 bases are TGCAGTGCTAGGCTGGAAGGGTACACCTACGAGCAGTACTTC.

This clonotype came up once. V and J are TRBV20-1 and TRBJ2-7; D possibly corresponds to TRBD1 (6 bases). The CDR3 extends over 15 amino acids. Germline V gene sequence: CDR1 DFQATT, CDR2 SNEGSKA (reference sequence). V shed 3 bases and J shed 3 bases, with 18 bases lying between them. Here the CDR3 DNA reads TGCAGTGCTAGGTCCCCGGGGACAAGAGACTACGAGCAGTACTTC. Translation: CSARSPGTRDYEQYF.

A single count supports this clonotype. The CDR3: CASSPQGQGTEAFF. The CDR3 coding sequence is TGTGCCAGCAGCCCACAGGGCCAGGGGACTGAAGCTTTCTTT. V gene TRBV7-6 combines with J gene TRBJ1-1; weak D call: TRBD1 (6 bases). Trimming shortened V by 5 bases and J by 5 bases, and 15 bases separated the two germline ends. Germline assignment: CDR1 SGHVS and CDR2 FNYEAQ. CDR3 length equals 14 residues.